This TCR beta chain is from a study of blood T cell repertoires in COVID-19. Overall study: T cells, B-cell-depleted T cells, or PBMCs supplied cDNA or gDNA.

Self-reported history from a screening survey and questionnaire set each donor's cohort. Cohort 3 donors counted as recovered after two negative PCRs, clearance, or resolved symptoms. Germline V gene data show CDR1 as MGHRA and CDR2 as YSYEKL. V lost 0 bases to trimming and J lost 9 bases, with 15 bases between them. The CDR3 contains 15 residues. Authors' analysis steps: By means of reference gene primer amplification, nucleated cell counts were estimated. The table came from immunoSEQ multiplex PCR; TCRdb's copy has only in-frame clones and leaves some out. V and J calls and clone size are given by that table; D and trimming were obtained from the DNA. The sample carries about 170,000 clones, around four fifths recorded once.

The rearrangement links TRBV4-1 to TRBJ1-5; D uncertain. The sequence was obtained from a woman between 45 and 65 years old who had recovered from COVID-19. Material: PBMCs or T cells enriched from blood (not recorded which). This chain's CDR3 is CASSQDLTLSGPQHF. DNA of the CDR3: TGCGCCAGCAGCCAAGATCTGACACTTTCCGGGCCCCAGCATTTT.